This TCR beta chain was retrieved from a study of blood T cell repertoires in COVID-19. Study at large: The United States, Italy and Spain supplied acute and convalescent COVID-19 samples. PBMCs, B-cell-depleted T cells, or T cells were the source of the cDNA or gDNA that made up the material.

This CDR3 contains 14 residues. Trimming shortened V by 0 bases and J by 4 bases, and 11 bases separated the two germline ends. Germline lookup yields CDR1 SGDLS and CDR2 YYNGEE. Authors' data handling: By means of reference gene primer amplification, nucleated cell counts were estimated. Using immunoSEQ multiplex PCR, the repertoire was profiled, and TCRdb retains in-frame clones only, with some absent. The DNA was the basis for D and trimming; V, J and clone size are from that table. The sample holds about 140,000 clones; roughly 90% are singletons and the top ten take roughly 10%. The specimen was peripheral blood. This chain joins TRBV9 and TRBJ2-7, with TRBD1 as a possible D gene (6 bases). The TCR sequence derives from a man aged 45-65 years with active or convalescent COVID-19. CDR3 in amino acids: CASSVGGPGYEQYF. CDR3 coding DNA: TGTGCCAGCAGCGTAGGGGGGCCGGGTTACGAGCAGTACTTC.